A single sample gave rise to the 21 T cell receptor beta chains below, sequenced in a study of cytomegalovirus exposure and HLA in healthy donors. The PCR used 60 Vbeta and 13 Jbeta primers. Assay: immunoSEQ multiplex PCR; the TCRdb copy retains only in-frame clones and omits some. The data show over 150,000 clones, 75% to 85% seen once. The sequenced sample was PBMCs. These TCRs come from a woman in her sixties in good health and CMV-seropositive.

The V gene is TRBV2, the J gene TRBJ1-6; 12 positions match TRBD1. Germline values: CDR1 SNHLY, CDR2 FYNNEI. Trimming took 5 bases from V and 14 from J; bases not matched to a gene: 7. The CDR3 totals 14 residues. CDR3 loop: CASSKGQGAKALHF. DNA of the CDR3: TGTGCCAGCAGTAAGGGACAGGGGGCGAAGGCCCTCCACTTT.

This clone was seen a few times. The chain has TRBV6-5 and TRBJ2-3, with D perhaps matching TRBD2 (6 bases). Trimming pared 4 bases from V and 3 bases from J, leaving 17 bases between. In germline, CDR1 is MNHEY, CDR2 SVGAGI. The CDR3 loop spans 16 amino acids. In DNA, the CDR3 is TGTGCCAGCAGTTTCCAATCCAGGGAGGTAACAGATACGCAGTATTTT. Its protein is CASSFQSREVTDTQYF.

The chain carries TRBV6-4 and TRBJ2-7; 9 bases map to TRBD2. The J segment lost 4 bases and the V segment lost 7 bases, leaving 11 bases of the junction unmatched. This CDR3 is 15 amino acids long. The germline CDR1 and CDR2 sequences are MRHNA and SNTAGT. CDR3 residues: CASTSPAGGLYEQYF. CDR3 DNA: TGTGCCAGCACTTCCCCCGCGGGGGGGTTATACGAGCAGTACTTC.

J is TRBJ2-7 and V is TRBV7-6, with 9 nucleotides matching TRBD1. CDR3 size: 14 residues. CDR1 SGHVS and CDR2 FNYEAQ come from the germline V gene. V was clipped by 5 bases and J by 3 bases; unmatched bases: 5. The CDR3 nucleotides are TGTGCCAGCAGCAGAGGGACAGGGAACTACGAGCAGTACTTC. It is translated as CASSRGTGNYEQYF. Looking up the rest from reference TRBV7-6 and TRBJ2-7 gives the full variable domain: GAGVSQSPRYKVTKRGQDVALRCDPISGHVSLYWYRQALGQGPEFLTYFNYEAQQDKSGLPNDRFSAERPEGSISTLTIQRTEQRDSAMYRCASSRGTGNYEQYFGPGTRLTVT.

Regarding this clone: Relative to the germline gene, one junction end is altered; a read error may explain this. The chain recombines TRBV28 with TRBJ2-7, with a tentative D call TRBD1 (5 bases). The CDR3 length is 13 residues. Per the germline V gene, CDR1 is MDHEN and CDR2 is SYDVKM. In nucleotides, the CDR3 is TGTGCCAGCAGTTTAGACAGTGATGGTAAGCCGAACTTC. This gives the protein CASSLDSDGKPNF.

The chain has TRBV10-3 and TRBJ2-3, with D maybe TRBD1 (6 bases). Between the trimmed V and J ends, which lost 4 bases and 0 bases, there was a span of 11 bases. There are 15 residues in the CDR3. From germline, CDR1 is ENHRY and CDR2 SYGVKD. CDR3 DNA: TGTGCCATCAGTGGGTTCAGGGGTAGCACAGATACGCAGTATTTT. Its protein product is CAISGFRGSTDTQYF.

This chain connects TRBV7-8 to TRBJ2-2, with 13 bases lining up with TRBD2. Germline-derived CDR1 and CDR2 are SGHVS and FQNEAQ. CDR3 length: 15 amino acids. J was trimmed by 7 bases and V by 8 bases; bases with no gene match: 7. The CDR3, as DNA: TGTGCCAGCGCGGGGACTAGCGGGGTTCTCGGGGAGCTGTTTTTT. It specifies CASAGTSGVLGELFF.

This CDR3 is CASSHPSGGSGANVLTF. CDR3 bases: TGTGCCAGCTCCCACCCCTCGGGAGGGTCTGGGGCCAACGTCCTGACTTTC. The chain recombines TRBV18 with TRBJ2-6; 8 nucleotides agree with TRBD2. V dropped 6 bases and J dropped 1; count of bases not matched to a gene: 8. Germline V gene data show CDR1 as KGHSH and CDR2 as LQKENI. This CDR3 spans 17 amino acids.

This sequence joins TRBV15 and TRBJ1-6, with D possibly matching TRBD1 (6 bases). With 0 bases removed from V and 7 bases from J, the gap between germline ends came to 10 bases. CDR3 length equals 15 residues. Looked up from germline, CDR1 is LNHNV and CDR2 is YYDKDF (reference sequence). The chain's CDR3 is CATSRDWGGNSPLHF. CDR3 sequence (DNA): TGTGCCACCAGCAGAGATTGGGGGGGCAATTCACCCCTCCACTTT.

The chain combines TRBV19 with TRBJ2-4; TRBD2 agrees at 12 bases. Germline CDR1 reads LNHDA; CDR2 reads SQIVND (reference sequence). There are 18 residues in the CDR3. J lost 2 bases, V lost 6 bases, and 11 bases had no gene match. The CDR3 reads CASSSSGRAITPKNIQYF. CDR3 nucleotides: TGTGCCAGTAGCTCTAGCGGGAGGGCGATTACCCCCAAAAACATTCAGTACTTC. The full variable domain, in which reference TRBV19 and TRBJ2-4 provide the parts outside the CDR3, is DGGITQSPKYLFRKEGQNVTLSCEQNLNHDAMYWYRQDPGQGLRLIYYSQIVNDFQKGDIAEGYSVSREKKESFPLTVTSAQKNPTAFYLCASSSSGRAITPKNIQYFGAGTRLSVL.

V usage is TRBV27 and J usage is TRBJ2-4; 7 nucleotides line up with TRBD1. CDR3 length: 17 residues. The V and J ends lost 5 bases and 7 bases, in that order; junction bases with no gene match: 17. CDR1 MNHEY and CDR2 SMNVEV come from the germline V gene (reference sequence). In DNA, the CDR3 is TGTGCCAGCAGTCCCACTGACCTAAGGGGGCTTGGCAACATTCAGTACTTC. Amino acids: CASSPTDLRGLGNIQYF.

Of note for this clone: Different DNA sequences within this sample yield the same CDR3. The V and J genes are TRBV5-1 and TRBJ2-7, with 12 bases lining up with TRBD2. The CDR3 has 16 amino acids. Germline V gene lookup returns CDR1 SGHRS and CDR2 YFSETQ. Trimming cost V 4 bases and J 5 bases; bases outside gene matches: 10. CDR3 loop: CASSVRLLAGGHEQYF. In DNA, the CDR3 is TGCGCCAGCAGCGTAAGGTTACTAGCGGGAGGCCACGAGCAGTACTTC.

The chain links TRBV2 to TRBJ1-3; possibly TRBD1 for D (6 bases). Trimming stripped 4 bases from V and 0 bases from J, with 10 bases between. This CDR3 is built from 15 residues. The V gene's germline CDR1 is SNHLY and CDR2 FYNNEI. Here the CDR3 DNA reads TGTGCCAGCAGTGTGACAGGCCGCTCTGGAAACACCATATATTTT. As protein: CASSVTGRSGNTIYF.

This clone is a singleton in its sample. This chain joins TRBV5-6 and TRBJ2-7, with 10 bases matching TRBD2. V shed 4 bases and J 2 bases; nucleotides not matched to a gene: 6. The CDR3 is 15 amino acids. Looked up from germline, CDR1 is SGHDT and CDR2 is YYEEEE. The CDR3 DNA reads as TGTGCCAGCAGCCTGGGACTAGCGCAGACCTACGAGCAGTACTTC. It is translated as CASSLGLAQTYEQYF.

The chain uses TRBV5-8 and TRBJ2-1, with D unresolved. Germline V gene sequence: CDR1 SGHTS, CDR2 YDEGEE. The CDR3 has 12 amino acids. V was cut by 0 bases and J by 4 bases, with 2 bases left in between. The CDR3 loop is CASSLAYNEQFF. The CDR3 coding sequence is TGTGCCAGCAGCTTGGCTTACAATGAGCAGTTCTTC.

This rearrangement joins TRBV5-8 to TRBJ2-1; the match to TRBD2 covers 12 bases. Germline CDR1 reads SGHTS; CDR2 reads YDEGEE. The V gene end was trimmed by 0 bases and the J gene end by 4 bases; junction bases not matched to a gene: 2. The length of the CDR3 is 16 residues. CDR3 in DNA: TGTGCCAGCAGCTTGGGGCTAGCGGGAGGGTACAATGAGCAGTTCTTC. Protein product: CASSLGLAGGYNEQFF. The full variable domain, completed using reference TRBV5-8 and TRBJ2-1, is EAGVTQSPTHLIKTRGQQATLRCSPISGHTSVYWYQQALGLGLQFLLWYDEGEERNRGNFPPRFSGRQFPNYSSELNVNALELEDSALYLCASSLGLAGGYNEQFFGPGTRLTVL.

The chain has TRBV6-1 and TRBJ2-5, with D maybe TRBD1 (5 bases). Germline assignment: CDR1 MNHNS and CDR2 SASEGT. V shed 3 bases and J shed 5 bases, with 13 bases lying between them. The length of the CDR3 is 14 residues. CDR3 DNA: TGTGCCAGCAGTGACCAGGGTTTCTGGGAGACCCAGTACTTC. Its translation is CASSDQGFWETQYF.

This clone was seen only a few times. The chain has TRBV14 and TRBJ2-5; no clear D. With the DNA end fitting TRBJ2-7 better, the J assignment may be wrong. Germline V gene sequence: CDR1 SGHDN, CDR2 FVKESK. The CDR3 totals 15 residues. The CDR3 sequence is CASSQDPRRFYEQYF. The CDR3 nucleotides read TGTGCCAGCAGCCAAGATCCGAGGCGGTTCTACGAGCAGTACTTC.

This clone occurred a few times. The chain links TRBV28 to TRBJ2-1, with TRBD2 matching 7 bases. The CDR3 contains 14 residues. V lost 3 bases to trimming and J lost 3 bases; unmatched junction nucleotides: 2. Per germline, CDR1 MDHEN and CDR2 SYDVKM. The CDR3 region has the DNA TGTGCCAGCAGTTTGGGCGGGAGCTACAATGAGCAGTTCTTC. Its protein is CASSLGGSYNEQFF.

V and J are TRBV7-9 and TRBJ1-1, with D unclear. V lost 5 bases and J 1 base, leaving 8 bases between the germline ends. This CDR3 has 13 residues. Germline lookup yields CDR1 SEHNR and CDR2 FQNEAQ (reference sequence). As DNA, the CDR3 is TGTGCCAGCAGCCAAACAAAGAACACTGAAGCTTTCTTT. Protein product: CASSQTKNTEAFF.

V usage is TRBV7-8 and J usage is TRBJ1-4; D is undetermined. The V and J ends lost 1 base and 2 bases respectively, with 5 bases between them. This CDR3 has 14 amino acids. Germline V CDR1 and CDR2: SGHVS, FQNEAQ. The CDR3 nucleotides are TGTGCCAGCAGCTTAGGAGGGACTAATGAAAAACTGTTTTTT. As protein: CASSLGGTNEKLFF.